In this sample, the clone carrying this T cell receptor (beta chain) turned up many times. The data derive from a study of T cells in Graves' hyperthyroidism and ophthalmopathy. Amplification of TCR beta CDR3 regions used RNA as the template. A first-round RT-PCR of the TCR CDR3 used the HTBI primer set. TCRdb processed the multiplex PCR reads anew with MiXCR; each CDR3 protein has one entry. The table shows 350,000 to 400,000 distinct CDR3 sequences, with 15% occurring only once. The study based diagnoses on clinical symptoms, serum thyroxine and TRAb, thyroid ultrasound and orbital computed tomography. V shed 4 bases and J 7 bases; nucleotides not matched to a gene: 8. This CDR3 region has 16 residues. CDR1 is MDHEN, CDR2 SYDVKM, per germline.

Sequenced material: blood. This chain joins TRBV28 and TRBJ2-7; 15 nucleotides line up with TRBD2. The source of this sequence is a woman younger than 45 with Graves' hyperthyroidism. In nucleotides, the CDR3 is TGTGCCAGCAGTTGGGGGACTAGCGGGAGGTTTGGTGAGCAGTACTTC. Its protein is CASSWGTSGRFGEQYF.